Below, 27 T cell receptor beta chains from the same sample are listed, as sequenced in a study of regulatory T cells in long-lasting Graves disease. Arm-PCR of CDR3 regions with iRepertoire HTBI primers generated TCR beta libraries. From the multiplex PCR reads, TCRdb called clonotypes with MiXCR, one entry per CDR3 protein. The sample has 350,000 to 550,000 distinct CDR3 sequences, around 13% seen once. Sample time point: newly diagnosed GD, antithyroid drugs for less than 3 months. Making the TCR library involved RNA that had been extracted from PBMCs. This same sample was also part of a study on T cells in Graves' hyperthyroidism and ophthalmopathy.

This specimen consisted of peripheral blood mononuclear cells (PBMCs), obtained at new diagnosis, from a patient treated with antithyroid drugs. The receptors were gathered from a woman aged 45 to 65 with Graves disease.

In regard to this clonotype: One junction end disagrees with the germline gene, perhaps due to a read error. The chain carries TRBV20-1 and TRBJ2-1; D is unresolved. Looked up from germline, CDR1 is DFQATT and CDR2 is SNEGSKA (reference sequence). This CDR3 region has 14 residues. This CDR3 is CSAKGSPSYNEQLF. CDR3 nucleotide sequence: TGCAGTGCTAAGGGAAGCCCCTCCTACAATGAGCAGCTCTTC.

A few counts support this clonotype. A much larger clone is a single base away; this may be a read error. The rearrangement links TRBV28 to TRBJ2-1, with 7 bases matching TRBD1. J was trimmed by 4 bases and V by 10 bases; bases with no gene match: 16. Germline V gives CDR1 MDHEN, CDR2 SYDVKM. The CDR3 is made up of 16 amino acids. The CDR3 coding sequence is TGTGCCATCCGAGTTGGAACCGGGACAGCATACAATGAGCAGTTCTTC. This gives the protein CAIRVGTGTAYNEQFF.

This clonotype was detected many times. The CDR3 here is CASSQDRAHEQYF. CDR3 nucleotides: TGTGCCAGCAGCCAAGACAGGGCCCACGAGCAGTACTTC. The chain joins TRBV14 to TRBJ2-7; the D gene is possibly TRBD1 (5 bases). Trimming took 0 bases from V and 5 from J, leaving 8 bases between them. There are 13 residues in the CDR3. Germline-derived CDR1 and CDR2 are SGHDN and FVKESK.

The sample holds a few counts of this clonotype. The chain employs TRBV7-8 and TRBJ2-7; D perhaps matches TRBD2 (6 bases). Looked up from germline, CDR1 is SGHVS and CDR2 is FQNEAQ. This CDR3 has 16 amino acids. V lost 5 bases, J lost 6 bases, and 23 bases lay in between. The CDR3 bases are TGTGCCAGCAGCCTGAGGACTGGAGGGATGGTTGGCGAGCAGTACTTC. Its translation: CASSLRTGGMVGEQYF.

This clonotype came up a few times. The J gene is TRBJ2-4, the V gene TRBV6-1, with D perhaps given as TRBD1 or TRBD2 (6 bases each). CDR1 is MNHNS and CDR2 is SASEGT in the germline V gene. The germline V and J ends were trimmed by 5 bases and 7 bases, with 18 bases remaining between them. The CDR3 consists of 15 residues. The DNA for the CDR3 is TGTGCCAGCAGTAATACTAGGACTACAGGGAACATTCAGTACTTC. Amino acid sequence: CASSNTRTTGNIQYF.

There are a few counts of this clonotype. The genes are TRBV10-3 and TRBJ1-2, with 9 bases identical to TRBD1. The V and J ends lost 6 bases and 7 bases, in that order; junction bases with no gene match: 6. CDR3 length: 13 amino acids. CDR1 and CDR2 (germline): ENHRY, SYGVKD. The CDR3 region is CAISPGQGLGYTF. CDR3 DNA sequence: TGTGCCATCAGCCCGGGACAGGGACTTGGCTACACCTTC.

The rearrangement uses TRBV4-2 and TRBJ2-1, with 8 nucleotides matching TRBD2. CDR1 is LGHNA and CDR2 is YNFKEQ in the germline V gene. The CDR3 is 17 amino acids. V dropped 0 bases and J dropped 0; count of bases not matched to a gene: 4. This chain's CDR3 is CASSQEVAGGSYNEQFF. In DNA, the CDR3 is TGTGCCAGCAGCCAAGAGGTGGCGGGGGGCTCCTACAATGAGCAGTTCTTC.

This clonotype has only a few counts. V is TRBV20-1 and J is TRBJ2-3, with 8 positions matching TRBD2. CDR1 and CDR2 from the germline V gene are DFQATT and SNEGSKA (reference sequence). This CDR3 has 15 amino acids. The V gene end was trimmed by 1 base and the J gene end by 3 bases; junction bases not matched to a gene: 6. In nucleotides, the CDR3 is TGCAGTGCTAGAGTTTACAGCGGGAGTACAGATACGCAGTATTTT. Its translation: CSARVYSGSTDTQYF.

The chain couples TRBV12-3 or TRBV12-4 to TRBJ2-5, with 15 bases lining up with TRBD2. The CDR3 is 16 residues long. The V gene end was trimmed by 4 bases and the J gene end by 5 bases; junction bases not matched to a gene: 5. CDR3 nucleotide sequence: TGTGCCAGCAGTTCAGGACTAGCGGGAGGGCTGGAGACCCAGTACTTC. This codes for CASSSGLAGGLETQYF.

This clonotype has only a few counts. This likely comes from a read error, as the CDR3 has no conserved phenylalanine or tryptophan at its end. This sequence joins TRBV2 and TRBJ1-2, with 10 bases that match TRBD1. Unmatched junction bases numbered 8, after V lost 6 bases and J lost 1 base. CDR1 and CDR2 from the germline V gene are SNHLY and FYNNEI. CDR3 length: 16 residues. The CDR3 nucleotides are TGTGCCAGCAGCCTACCGGGACAGGGGATTAACTATGGCTACACCCTC. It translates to CASSLPGQGINYGYTL.

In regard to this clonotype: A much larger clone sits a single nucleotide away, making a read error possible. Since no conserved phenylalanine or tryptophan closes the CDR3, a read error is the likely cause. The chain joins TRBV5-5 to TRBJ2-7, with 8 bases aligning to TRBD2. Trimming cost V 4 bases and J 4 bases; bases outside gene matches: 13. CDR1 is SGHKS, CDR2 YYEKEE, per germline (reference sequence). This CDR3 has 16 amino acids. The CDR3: CASSRTSSSPLYEQYL. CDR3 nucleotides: TGTGCCAGCAGCAGGACTAGCTCCTCACCCCTTTACGAGCAGTACCTC.

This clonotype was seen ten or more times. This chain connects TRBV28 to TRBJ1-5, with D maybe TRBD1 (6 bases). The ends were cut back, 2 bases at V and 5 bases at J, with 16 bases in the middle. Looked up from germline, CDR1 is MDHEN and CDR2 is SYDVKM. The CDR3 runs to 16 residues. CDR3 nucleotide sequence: TGTGCCAGCAGTTTAGTCGGGGGGGAGGGGGATCAGCCCCAGCATTTT. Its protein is CASSLVGGEGDQPQHF.

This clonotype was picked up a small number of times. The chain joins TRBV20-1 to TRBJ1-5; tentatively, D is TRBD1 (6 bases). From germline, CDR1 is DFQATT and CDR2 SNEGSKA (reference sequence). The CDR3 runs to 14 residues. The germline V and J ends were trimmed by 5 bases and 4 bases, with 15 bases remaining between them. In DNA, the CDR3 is TGCAGTGCTTCCGGACAGCGTAGTAATCAGCCCCAGCATTTT. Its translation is CSASGQRSNQPQHF.

As DNA, the CDR3 is TGCAGCGTTGACGGTGGAGGAACCGGGGAGCTGTTTTTT. As protein: CSVDGGGTGELFF. The V and J genes are TRBV29-1 and TRBJ2-2; the D gene is possibly TRBD2 (5 bases). The germline gives CDR1 SQVTM, CDR2 ANQGSEA. The CDR3 runs to 13 residues. Trimming pared 3 bases from V and 5 bases from J, leaving 10 bases between.

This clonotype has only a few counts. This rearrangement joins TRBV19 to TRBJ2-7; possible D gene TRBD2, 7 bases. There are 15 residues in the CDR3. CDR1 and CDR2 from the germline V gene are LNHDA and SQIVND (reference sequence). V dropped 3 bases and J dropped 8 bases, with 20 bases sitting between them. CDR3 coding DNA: TGTGCCAGTAGTATCCCGGGGGGCCTAGCGAAGAAGCAGTACTTC. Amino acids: CASSIPGGLAKKQYF. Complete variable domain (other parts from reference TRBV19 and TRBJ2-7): DGGITQSPKYLFRKEGQNVTLSCEQNLNHDAMYWYRQDPGQGLRLIYYSQIVNDFQKGDIAEGYSVSREKKESFPLTVTSAQKNPTAFYLCASSIPGGLAKKQYFGPGTRLTVT.

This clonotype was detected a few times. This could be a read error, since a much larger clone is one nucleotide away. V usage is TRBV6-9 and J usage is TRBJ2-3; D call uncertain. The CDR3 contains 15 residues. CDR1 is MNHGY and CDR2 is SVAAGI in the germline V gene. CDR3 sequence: CASGYDRGPPDTQYF. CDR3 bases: TGTGCCAGCGGTTACGACCGCGGCCCGCCAGATACGCAGTATTTT.

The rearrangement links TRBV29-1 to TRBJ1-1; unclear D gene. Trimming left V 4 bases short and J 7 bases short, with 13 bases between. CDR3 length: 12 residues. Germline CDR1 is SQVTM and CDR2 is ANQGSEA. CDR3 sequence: CSVVEGTVEAFF. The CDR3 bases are TGCAGCGTTGTTGAGGGTACCGTTGAAGCTTTCTTT.

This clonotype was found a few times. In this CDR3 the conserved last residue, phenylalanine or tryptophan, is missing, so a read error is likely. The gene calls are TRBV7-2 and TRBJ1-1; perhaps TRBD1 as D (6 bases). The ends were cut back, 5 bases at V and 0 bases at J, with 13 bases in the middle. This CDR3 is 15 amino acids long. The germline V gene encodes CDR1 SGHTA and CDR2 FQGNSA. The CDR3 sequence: CASSPIEGVNTEAFL. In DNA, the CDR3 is TGTGCCAGCAGCCCTATAGAGGGGGTGAACACTGAAGCTTTCCTT.

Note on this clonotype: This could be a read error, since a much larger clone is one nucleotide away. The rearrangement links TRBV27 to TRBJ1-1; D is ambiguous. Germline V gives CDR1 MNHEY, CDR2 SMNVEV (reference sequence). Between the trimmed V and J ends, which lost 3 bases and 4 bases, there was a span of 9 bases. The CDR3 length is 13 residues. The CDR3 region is CASSFNQATEAFF. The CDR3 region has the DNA TGTGCCAGCAGTTTCAACCAGGCCACTGAAGCTTTCTTT.

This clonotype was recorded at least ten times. The CDR3 sequence: CASSLSRQYGELFF. The CDR3 DNA is TGTGCCAGCAGCTTATCAAGACAGTACGGGGAGCTGTTTTTT. The rearrangement uses TRBV11-2 and TRBJ2-2, with D perhaps matching TRBD1 (5 bases). CDR3 length: 14 residues. CDR1 and CDR2 from the germline V gene are SGHAT and FQNNGV. Trimming pared 2 bases from V and 7 bases from J, leaving 11 bases between.

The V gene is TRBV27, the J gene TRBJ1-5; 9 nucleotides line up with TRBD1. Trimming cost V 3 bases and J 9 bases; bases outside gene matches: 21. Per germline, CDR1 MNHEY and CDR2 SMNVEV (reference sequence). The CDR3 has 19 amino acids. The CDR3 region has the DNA TGTGCCAGCAGTTTCCGCGGGCGACTACAGGGGGCTGCGGAGCGGCCCCAGCATTTT. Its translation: CASSFRGRLQGAAERPQHF.

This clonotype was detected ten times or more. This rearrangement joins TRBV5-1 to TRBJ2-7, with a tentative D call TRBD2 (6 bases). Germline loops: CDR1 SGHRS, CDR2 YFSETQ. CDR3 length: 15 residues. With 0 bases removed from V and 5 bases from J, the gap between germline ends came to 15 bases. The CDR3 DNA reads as TGCGCCAGCAGCTTGGGTGGGAGGAATCTGGACGAGCAGTACTTC. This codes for CASSLGGRNLDEQYF.

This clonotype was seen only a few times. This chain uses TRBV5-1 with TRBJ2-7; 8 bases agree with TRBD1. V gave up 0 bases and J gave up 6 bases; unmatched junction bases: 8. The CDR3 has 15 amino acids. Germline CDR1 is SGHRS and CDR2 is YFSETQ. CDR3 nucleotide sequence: TGCGCCAGCAGCTTGGCTCCAGGACAGGGCTTCGAGCAGTACTTC. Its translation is CASSLAPGQGFEQYF.

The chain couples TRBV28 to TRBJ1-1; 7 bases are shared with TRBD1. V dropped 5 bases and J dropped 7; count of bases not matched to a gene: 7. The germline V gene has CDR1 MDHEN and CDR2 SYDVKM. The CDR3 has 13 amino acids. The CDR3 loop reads CASSMQGVFEAFF. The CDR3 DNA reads TGTGCCAGCAGTATGCAGGGGGTGTTTGAAGCTTTCTTT.

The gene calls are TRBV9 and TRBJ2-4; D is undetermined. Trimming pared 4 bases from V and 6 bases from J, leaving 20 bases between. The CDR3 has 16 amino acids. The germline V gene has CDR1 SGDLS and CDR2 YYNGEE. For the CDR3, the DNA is TGTGCCAGCAGCCCCTGTCGGGTAGCCTGGCTAAACATTCAGTACTTC. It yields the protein CASSPCRVAWLNIQYF.

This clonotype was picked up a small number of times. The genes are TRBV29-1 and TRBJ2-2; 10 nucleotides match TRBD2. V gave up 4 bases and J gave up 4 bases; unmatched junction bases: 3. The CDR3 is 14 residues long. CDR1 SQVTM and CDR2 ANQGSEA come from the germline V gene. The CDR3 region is CSVASGRVTGELFF. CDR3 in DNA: TGCAGCGTTGCTAGCGGGAGAGTCACCGGGGAGCTGTTTTTT.

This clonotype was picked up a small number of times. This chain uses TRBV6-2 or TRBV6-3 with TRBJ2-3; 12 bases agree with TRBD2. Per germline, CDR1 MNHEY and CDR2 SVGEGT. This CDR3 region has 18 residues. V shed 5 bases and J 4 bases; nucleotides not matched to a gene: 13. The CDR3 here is CASSEARLAGGRADTQYF. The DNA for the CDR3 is TGTGCCAGCAGTGAAGCTAGGCTAGCGGGAGGGCGGGCAGATACGCAGTATTTT.